This TCR beta chain appears in the sequencing data of a study of human thymus T cells. Study-wide findings and caveats: Gene usage for V and J segments appeared biased in thymic and blood repertoires.

Donors were healthy Finnish infants having corrective surgery for congenital heart defects. During surgery, about 0.5-1 mL peripheral blood was drawn from four of eight donors. All available leukocytes, rather than a set cell count, yielded the blood DNA. The CDR3 spans 16 residues. V gave up 4 bases and J gave up 2 bases, with 18 bases separating them. Germline CDR1 reads SGHNT; CDR2 reads YYREEE (reference sequence). Clones were sequenced by immunoSEQ multiplex PCR, and TCRdb holds only the in-frame ones, with some missing. There are approximately 46,000 clones in the sample; roughly 94% occur only once, and 0.15% to 0.2% lies in the top ten. As for this clone: Antigen: not known.

The rearrangement uses TRBV5-4 and TRBJ2-5, with D perhaps being TRBD1 or TRBD2 (5 bases each). Sequencing was carried out using blood. The TCR originated in a girl under three years old with a congenital heart defect but otherwise immunologically healthy. The CDR3 DNA reads as TGTGCCAGCAGCCGCGAGACGGGACCGAAACAAGAGACCCAGTACTTC. Translated, it gives CASSRETGPKQETQYF.